Sequencing of this TCR beta chain was carried out in a study of OX40 agonist ivuxolimab in advanced cancers. Study information: Of mixed ages from about 23 to 90 and averaging around 60 years, the group was approximately 80% male.

V was pared by 0 bases and J by 1 base, with 6 bases between. This CDR3 contains 14 residues. Germline CDR1 is MNHNY and CDR2 is SVGAGI (reference sequence). Study-wide points: Clonal expansion was seen in CD4+ and CD8+ blood T cells by week 6 at 0.1 to 3.0 mg/kg. Average numbers of expanded clones were greater in CD8+ T cells than in CD4+.

TCRdb's table, derived via immunoSEQ multiplex PCR, lists solely in-frame clones and lacks some. The sample carries approximately 50,000 clones, around 81% recorded once. In regard to this clone: Antigen unknown.

Sequencing used CD4+ or CD8+ T cells sorted from blood, obtained in a trial of the OX40 agonist ivuxolimab. The sequence was collected from an adult with an advanced solid tumor such as melanoma, head and neck, liver or kidney cancer. This chain connects TRBV6-6 to TRBJ1-2; no clear D. The CDR3 here is CASSYSGSNYGYTF. In DNA, the CDR3 is TGTGCCAGCAGTTACTCGGGCAGTAACTATGGCTACACCTTC.